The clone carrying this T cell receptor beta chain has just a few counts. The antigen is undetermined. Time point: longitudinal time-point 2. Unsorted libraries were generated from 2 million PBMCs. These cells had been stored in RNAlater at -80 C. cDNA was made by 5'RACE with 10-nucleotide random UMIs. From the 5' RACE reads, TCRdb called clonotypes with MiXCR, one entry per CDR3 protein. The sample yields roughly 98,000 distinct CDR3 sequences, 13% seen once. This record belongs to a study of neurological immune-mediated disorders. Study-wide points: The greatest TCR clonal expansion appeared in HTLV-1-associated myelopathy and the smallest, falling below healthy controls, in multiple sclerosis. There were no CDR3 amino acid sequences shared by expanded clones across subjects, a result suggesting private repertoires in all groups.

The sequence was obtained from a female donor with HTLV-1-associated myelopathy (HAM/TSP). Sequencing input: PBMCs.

CDR3 bases: TGTGCCAGCAGCCGAAGCACTGGGCAGTTAGAGCAGTTCTTC. Residues: CASSRSTGQLEQFF. The chain couples TRBV3-1 to TRBJ2-1; D remains ambiguous. Trimming shortened V by 4 bases and J by 10 bases, and 17 bases separated the two germline ends. Germline-derived CDR1 and CDR2 are LGHDT and YNNKEL (reference sequence). The CDR3 is 14 residues long.